This entry describes one TCR beta chain. Its antigen is still unknown. This sample is part of a study of beta chain features in type 1 diabetes. Study overall: Patients were similar to healthy donors in age and gender (as well as in cell yields). Sorted cells examined across all samples numbered roughly 100 million.

The V gene end was trimmed by 8 bases and the J gene end by 8 bases; junction bases not matched to a gene: 12. In germline, CDR1 is MDHEN, CDR2 SYDVKM. The CDR3 loop spans 15 amino acids. Reverse transcription of all isolated RNA meant that expressed TCRB transcripts were sequenced. Profiling relied on immunoSEQ multiplex PCR, and the TCRdb table lists in-frame clones only, not all of them. The table has hundreds of thousands of clones, about an eighth seen once. Whole-study findings and limits: VDJ junctions sequenced from type 1 diabetes patients showed fewer insertions and more deletions. Researchers report that Type 1 diabetes patients had moderately but significantly shorter TCRB CDR3s across all four CD4+ subsets. Sequencing from cDNA could over-represent high-TCR-expressing cells.

The sequenced material came from naive CD4+ T cells from blood. The J gene is TRBJ2-1, the V gene TRBV28, with 10 bases that match TRBD1. The source of this sequence is a man younger than 35 with type 1 diabetes. The DNA for the CDR3 is TGTGCCAGCCACAAAGGGACAGGGGTTTTGCATGAGCAGTTCTTC. Translated, it gives CASHKGTGVLHEQFF.